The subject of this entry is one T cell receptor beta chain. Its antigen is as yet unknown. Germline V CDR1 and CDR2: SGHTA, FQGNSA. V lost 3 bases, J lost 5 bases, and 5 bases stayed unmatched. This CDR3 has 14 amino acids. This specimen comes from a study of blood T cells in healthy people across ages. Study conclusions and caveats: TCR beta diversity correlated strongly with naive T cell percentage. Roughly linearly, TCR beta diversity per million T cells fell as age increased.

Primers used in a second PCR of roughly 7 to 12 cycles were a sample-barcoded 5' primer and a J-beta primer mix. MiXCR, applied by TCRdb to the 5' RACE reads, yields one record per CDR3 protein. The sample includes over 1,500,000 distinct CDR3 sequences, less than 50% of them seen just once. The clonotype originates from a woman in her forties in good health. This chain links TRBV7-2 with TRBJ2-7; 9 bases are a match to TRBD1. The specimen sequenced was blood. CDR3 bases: TGTGCCAGCAGCTTCTACAGGGGGCTCCACGAGCAGTACTTC. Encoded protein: CASSFYRGLHEQYF.